The 3 T cell receptor beta chains reported below all come from one sample, sequenced in a study of identical twins. TCRdb re-called the 5' RACE reads through MiXCR, storing one row per CDR3 protein. The profile shows just under 550,000 distinct CDR3 sequences, 15% of them singletons. The data also belong to a second study, concerning yellow fever vaccine responses in identical twins.

The sequencing input was CD4+ T cells sorted from blood. Source of these receptors: a woman between 18 and 29 years old in good health.

The J gene is TRBJ1-6, the V gene TRBV28; 7 bases are a match to TRBD1. Germline V gives CDR1 MDHEN, CDR2 SYDVKM. The CDR3 is made up of 15 amino acids. V was clipped by 5 bases and J by 7 bases; unmatched bases: 8. DNA for the CDR3: TGTGCCAGCAGTCCCAGCGGGACAGCGAATTCACCCCTCCACTTT. Amino acids: CASSPSGTANSPLHF.

V gene TRBV12-3 or TRBV12-4 combines with J gene TRBJ2-1; 8 bases map to TRBD1. V trimming: 4 bases; J trimming: 0 bases; junction bases outside the gene matches: 2. There are 15 residues in the CDR3. Here the CDR3 DNA reads TGTGCCAGCAGTTCGGGACAGGTCTCCTACAATGAGCAGTTCTTC. This translates into CASSSGQVSYNEQFF.

V is TRBV5-1 and J is TRBJ2-1; 7 positions agree with TRBD2. Trimming took 0 bases from V and 6 from J; bases not matched to a gene: 9. This CDR3 is built from 16 residues. Germline lookup yields CDR1 SGHRS and CDR2 YFSETQ. CDR3 nucleotides: TGCGCCAGCAGCTTGGGGTCCGGGGAGGGACGCAATGAGCAGTTCTTC. Translated: CASSLGSGEGRNEQFF.